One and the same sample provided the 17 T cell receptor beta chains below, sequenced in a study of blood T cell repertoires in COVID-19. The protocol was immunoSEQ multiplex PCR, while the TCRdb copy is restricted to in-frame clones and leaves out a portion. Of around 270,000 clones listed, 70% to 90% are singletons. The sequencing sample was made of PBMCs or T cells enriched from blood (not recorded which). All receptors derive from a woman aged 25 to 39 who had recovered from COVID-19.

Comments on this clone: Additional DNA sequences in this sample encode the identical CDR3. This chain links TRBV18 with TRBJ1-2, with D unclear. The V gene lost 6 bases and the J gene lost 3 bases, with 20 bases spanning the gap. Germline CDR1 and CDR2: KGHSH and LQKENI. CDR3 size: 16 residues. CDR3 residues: CASSPTSGESYYGYTF. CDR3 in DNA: TGTGCCAGCTCGCCCACGAGTGGGGAGTCCTACTATGGCTACACCTTC.

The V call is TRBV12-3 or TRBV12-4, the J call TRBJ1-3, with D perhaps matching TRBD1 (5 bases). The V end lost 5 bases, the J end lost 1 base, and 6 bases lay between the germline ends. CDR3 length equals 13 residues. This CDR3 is CASSHRSGNTIYF. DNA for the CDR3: TGTGCCAGCAGTCACAGGTCTGGAAACACCATATATTTT.

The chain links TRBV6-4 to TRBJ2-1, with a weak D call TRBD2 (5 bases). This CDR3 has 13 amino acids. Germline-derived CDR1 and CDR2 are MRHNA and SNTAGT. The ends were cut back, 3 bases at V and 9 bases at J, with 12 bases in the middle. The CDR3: CASSESSRGEQFF. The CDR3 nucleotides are TGTGCCAGCAGTGAAAGTAGCCGGGGTGAGCAGTTCTTC.

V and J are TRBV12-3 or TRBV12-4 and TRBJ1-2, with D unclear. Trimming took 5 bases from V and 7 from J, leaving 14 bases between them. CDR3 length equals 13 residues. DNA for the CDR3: TGTGCCAGCAGTGCAGCGGTGGTTGGTGGCTACACCTTC. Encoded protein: CASSAAVVGGYTF.

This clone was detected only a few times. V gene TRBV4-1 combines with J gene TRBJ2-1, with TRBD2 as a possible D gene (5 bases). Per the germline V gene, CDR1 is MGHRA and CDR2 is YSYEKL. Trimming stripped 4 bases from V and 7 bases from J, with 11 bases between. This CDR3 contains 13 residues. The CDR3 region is CASSLIRGNEQFF. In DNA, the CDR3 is TGCGCCAGCAGCCTCATCCGAGGGAATGAGCAGTTCTTC.

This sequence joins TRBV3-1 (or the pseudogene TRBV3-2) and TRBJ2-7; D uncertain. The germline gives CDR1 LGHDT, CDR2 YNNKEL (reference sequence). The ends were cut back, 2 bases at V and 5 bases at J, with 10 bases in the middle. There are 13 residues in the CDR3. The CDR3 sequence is CASSQRWAHEQYF. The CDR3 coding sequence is TGTGCCAGCAGCCAACGTTGGGCCCACGAGCAGTACTTC.

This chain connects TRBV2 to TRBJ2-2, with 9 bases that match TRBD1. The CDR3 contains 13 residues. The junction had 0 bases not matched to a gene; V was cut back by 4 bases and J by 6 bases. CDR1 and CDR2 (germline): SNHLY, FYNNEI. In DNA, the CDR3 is TGTGCCAGCAGTGGACAGGGGGCCGGGGAGCTGTTTTTT. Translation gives CASSGQGAGELFF.

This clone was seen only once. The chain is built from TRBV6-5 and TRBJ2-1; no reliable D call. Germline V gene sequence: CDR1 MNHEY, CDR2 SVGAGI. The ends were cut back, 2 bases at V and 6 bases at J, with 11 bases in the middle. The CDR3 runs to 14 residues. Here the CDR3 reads CASSYTPPGNEQFF. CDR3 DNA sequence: TGTGCCAGCAGTTACACCCCTCCAGGCAATGAGCAGTTCTTC.

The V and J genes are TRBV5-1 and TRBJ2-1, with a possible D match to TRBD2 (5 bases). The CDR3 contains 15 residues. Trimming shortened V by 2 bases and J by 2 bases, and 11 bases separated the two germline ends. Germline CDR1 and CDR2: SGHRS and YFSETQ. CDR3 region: CASSLGSAAYNEQFF. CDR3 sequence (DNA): TGCGCCAGCAGCTTAGGGAGTGCGGCCTACAATGAGCAGTTCTTC.

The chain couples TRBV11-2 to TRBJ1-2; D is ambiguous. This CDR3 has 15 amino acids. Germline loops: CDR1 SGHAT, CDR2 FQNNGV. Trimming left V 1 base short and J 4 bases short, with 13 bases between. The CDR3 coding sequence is TGTGCCAGCAGCTTAGGTTTCAGTGTATCCTATGGCTACACCTTC. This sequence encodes CASSLGFSVSYGYTF.

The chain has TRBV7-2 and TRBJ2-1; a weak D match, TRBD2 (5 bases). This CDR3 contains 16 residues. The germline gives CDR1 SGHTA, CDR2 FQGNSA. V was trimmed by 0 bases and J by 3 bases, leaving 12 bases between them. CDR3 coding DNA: TGTGCCAGCAGCTTAGCAGGGTCGGGAAACTACAATGAGCAGTTCTTC. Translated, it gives CASSLAGSGNYNEQFF. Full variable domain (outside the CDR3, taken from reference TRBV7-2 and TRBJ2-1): GAGVSQSPSNKVTEKGKDVELRCDPISGHTALYWYRQSLGQGLEFLIYFQGNSAPDKSGLPSDRFSAERTGGSVSTLTIQRTQQEDSAVYLCASSLAGSGNYNEQFFGPGTRLTVL.

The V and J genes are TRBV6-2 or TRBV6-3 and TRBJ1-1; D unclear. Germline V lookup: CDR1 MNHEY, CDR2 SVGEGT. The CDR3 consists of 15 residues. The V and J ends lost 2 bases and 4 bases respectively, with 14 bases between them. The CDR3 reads CASSYRRGYGTEAFF. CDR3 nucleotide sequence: TGTGCCAGCAGTTACAGGAGAGGGTATGGCACTGAAGCTTTCTTT.

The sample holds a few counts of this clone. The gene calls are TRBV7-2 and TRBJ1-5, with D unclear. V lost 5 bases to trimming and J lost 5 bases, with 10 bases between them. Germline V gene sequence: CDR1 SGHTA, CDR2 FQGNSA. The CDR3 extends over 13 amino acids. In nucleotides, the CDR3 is TGTGCCAGCAGCCACCAGGTAGATCAGCCCCAGCATTTT. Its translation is CASSHQVDQPQHF.

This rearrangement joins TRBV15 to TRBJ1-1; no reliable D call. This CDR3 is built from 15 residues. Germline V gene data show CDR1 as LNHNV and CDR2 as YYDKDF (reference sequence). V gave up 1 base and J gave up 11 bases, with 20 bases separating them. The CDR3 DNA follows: TGTGCCACCAGCAGAGGATGGAGTTCGGGGAATCGGGCTTTCTTT. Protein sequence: CATSRGWSSGNRAFF.

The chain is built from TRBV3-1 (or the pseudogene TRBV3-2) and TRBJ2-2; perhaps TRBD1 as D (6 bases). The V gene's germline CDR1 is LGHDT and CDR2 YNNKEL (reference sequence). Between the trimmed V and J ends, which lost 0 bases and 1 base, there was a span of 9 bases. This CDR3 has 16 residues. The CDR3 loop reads CASSQDPGQNTGELFF. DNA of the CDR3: TGTGCCAGCAGCCAAGATCCGGGACAGAACACCGGGGAGCTGTTTTTT.

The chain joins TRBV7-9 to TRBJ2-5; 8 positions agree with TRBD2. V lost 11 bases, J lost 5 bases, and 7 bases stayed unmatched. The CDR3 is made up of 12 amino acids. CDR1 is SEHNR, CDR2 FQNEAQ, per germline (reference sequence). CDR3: CAPGGAGETQYF. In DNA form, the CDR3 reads TGTGCCCCCGGGGGGGCTGGGGAGACCCAGTACTTC.

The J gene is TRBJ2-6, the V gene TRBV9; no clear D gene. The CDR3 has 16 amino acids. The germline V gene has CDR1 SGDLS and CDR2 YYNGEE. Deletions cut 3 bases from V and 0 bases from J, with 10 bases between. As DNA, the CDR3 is TGTGCCAGCAGCGCTTTCCCGAGCTCTGGGGCCAACGTCCTGACTTTC. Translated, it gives CASSAFPSSGANVLTF.